This TCR beta chain was profiled in a study of vaccination and CD4 T cells after COVID-19. For the study at large: For post-vaccine samples, collection took place a median about 70 days after dose two, ranging from 14 to 241.

Points from the study as a whole: Looking at convalescent patients, a median roughly 90% of reactive clones were present only post-vaccination. Recorded median SARS-CoV-2-reactive clonotype numbers increased from about 20 to 38 without reaching significance.

Sample treatment: roughly 10-day PBMC culture with coronavirus spike peptide pools or control peptides (ViraFEST assay). With the Oncomine TCR Beta short-read assay, DNA from cultured CD4+ T cells was sequenced. A single record per CDR3 protein comes from TCRdb applying MiXCR to the PCR reads. The sample yields about 5,600 distinct CDR3 sequences, less than 50% seen once. Trimming removed 5 bases from V and 4 bases from J; junction bases left unmatched: 4. The CDR3 consists of 15 residues. To note about this clonotype: The antigen remains unidentified.

This clonotype was obtained from a human donor who had recovered from COVID-19. This sequence joins TRBV12-3 or TRBV12-4 and TRBJ2-5, with 13 bases lining up with TRBD2. Sequenced sample: CD4+ T cells from blood, cultured in vitro. This CDR3 is CASSPGLAGIETQYF. In DNA form, the CDR3 reads TGTGCCAGCAGTCCGGGACTAGCGGGAATAGAGACCCAGTACTTC.